The T cell receptor beta chain under discussion was sequenced for a study of Graves' ophthalmopathy and Graves' hyperthyroidism. Study conclusions and caveats: The model forecast ophthalmopathy progression, reaching under 71% sensitivity and 72% to 80% specificity.

People with hyperthyroidism were aged 18 to 65 and newly diagnosed, under 2 months' duration. Clinicians diagnosed using symptoms, serum thyroxine, TRAb, thyroid ultrasound and orbital computed tomography. Germline-derived CDR1 and CDR2 are MGHRA and YSYEKL. This CDR3 has 13 residues. After removal of 5 bases from V and 3 bases from J, the junction contained 0 bases not matched to a gene. Ten or more counts support this clonotype. As yet, its antigen is unknown. The authors amplified TCR beta CDR3 regions, and they did so from RNA transcripts for repertoire sequencing. Second-round multiplex PCR followed a first-round RT-PCR using HTBI primers. TCRdb ran MiXCR on the multiplex PCR reads and lists one entry per CDR3 protein. The repertoire consists of some 350,000 distinct CDR3 sequences, with about 17% occurring once and the leading ten covering roughly 2.6%.

The material sequenced was peripheral blood. The J gene is TRBJ2-5, the V gene TRBV4-1, with 10 bases lining up with TRBD2. The clonotype was recovered from an adult woman with stable Graves' hyperthyroidism. The CDR3 here is CASSTSGEETQYF. CDR3 coding DNA: TGCGCCAGCAGCACTAGCGGGGAAGAGACCCAGTACTTC.